This T cell receptor beta chain was obtained from a study of CD8+CD57+ T cells in acquired aplastic anemia. The CDR3 sequence is 12 residues long. V was clipped by 7 bases and J by 8 bases, with 12 bases between them. Ten or more counts support this clonotype. The study profiled TCR beta VDJ and CDR3 using genomic DNA as template. TCRdb analysed the reads with MiXCR anew, one entry per CDR3 protein. The table has around 190,000 distinct CDR3 sequences, around 63% seen once. Sequenced material: sorted CD4+, CD8+, or CD8+CD57+ T cells (not recorded which) from PBMCs. This clonotype was sampled from a human donor in good health. The rearrangement uses TRBV12-3 or TRBV12-4 and TRBJ2-1; no definite D call. The CDR3 loop reads CASTPPGHEQFF. CDR3 nucleotide sequence: TGTGCCAGCACCCCCCCGGGCCATGAGCAGTTCTTC.